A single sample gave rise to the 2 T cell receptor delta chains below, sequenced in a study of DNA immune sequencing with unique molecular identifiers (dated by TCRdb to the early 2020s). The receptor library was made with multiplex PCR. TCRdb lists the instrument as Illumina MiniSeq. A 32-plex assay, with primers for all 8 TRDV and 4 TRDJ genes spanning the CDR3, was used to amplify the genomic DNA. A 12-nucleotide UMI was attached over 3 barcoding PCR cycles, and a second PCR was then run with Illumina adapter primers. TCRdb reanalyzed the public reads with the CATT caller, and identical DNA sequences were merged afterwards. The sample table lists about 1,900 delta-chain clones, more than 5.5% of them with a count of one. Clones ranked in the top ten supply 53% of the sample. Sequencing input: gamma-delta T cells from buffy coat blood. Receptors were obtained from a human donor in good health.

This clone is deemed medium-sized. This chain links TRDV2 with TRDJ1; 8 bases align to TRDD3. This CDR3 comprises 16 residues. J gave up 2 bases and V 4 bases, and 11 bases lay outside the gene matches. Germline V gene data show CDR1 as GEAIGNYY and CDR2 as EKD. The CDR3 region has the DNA TGTGCCTGTGAGGAGTTACAGGGGGATAATACCGATAAACTCATCTTT. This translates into CACEELQGDNTDKLIF.

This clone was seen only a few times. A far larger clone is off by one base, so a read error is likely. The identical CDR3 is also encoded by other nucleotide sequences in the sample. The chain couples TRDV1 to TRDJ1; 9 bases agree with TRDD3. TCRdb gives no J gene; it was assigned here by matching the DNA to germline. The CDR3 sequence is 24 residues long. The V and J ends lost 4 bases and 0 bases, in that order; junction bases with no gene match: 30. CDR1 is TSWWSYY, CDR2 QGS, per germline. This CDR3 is CALGVSPLGPGDTSTPPYTDKLIF. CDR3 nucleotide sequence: TGTGCTCTTGGGGTATCCCCCCTTGGCCCTGGGGATACGAGTACCCCTCCGTACACCGATAAACTCATCTTT.